The entry below describes one TCR beta chain. These data originate in a study of cytotoxic CD8 clonotypes in ibrutinib-treated CLL. In the study overall: Across the patients, 10 to 11 were relapsed/refractory, 15 treatment-naive and about 17 IGHV unmutated.

Assay used: immunoSEQ multiplex PCR; TCRdb lists only in-frame clones, some missing. The sample shows 150,000 to 200,000 clones, over 55% of them seen only once. The CDR3 has 15 residues. CDR1 is LGHNA and CDR2 is YSLEER in the germline V gene. V lost 0 bases and J 4 bases, leaving 12 bases between the germline ends. This receptor was identified in a human donor with chronic lymphocytic leukemia. The sample consisted of PBMCs, taken after 24 months of ibrutinib treatment. The chain employs TRBV4-3 and TRBJ1-2; maybe TRBD1 (6 bases). The CDR3 here is CASSQDTEGGYGYTF. CDR3 nucleotides: TGCGCCAGCAGCCAAGATACGGAAGGGGGCTATGGCTACACCTTC.